This passage covers 19 T cell receptor beta chains from one sample sequenced in a study of blood T cells in healthy people across ages. With a J-beta primer mix and a sample-barcoded 5' primer, a second PCR ran about 6 to 11 cycles. Via MiXCR, TCRdb re-called the 5' RACE reads, giving one row per CDR3 protein. The top ten hold around a fifth of the sample, which has about 720,000 distinct CDR3 sequences, about 24% seen once. The material sequenced was blood. The source of these receptors is a man aged 70 or older in good health.

In this sample, this clonotype turned up a few times. This chain joins TRBV10-3 and TRBJ2-1; D unresolved. This CDR3 is built from 12 residues. V lost 3 bases to trimming and J lost 5 bases, with 5 bases between them. Germline CDR1 and CDR2: ENHRY and SYGVKD. CDR3 residues: CAISDQDNEQFF. CDR3 DNA sequence: TGTGCCATCAGTGATCAAGACAATGAGCAGTTCTTC.

This clonotype was seen a few times. The chain combines TRBV20-1 with TRBJ2-1; TRBD1 matches at 9 bases. The DNA end lines up better with TRBJ2-5; the J call may be wrong. The CDR3 is 14 residues long. Germline-derived CDR1 and CDR2 are DFQATT and SNEGSKA (reference sequence). CDR3 residues: CSAFLTGGSGTQYF. For the CDR3, the DNA is TGCAGTGCTTTTCTGACAGGGGGGTCGGGGACCCAGTACTTC.

A word on this clonotype: Germline is not matched at one junction end, which may reflect a read error. The CDR3 nucleotides are TGTGCCAGCAGATTAGGGGGCGCAACCTATAATTCACCCCTCCACTTT. Its protein is CASRLGGATYNSPLHF. The J gene is TRBJ1-6, the V gene TRBV12-3 or TRBV12-4; 7 bases agree with TRBD1. CDR3 length: 16 amino acids.

The chain carries TRBV5-1 and TRBJ2-3; 12 bases are a match to TRBD2. Germline V lookup: CDR1 SGHRS, CDR2 YFSETQ. The CDR3 runs to 16 residues. Unmatched junction bases numbered 7, after V lost 6 bases and J lost 2 bases. CDR3 amino acids: CASNPTSGGHTDTQYF. The CDR3 nucleotides read TGCGCCAGCAATCCGACTAGCGGGGGACACACAGATACGCAGTATTTT.

The CDR3 nucleotides read TGTGCCAGCAGTGCCCTGGTGGGGGGAACTGAAGCTTTCTTT. As protein: CASSALVGGTEAFF. The chain has TRBV2 and TRBJ1-1; TRBD1 is a possible D gene (5 bases). Per germline, CDR1 SNHLY and CDR2 FYNNEI. This CDR3 spans 14 amino acids. The V gene lost 4 bases and the J gene lost 5 bases, with 14 bases spanning the gap.

The chain links TRBV30 to TRBJ1-2; D not certain. The V gene lost 1 base and the J gene lost 4 bases, with 10 bases spanning the gap. The CDR3 loop spans 13 amino acids. Germline V gene lookup returns CDR1 GTSNPN and CDR2 SVGIG (reference sequence). CDR3 residues: CAWSGNRPYGYTF. CDR3 coding DNA: TGTGCCTGGAGTGGTAACAGACCCTATGGCTACACCTTC. Supplemented by reference TRBV30 and TRBJ1-2, the full variable domain reads SQTIHQWPATLVQPVGSPLSLECTVEGTSNPNLYWYRQAAGRGLQLLFYSVGIGQISSEVPQNLSASRPQDRQFILSSKKLLLSDSGFYLCAWSGNRPYGYTFGSGTRLTVV.

The V gene is TRBV7-8, the J gene TRBJ2-4, with D perhaps being TRBD1 or TRBD2 (6 bases each). This CDR3 has 13 amino acids. Germline loops: CDR1 SGHVS, CDR2 FQNEAQ. Trimming pared 11 bases from V and 1 base from J, leaving 12 bases between. The CDR3 DNA reads as TGTGCCCCCCCGGGGGCGGCCAAAAACATTCAGTACTTC. Translating it yields CAPPGAAKNIQYF.

This clonotype was detected many times. The genes are TRBV4-3 and TRBJ1-4; unclear D gene. The CDR3 spans 14 residues. Per the germline V gene, CDR1 is LGHNA and CDR2 is YSLEER. Trimming cost V 6 bases and J 6 bases, with 14 bases left between them. The DNA for the CDR3 is TGCGCCAGCAGTGCCGGCGGTTTGTATGAAAAACTGTTTTTT. Amino acids: CASSAGGLYEKLFF.

This clonotype came up a few times. The chain uses TRBV4-1 and TRBJ2-7; the D call may be TRBD1 or TRBD2 (5 bases each). V was pared by 4 bases and J by 5 bases, with 18 bases between. CDR3 length equals 15 residues. Germline V lookup: CDR1 MGHRA, CDR2 YSYEKL. The CDR3 DNA reads as TGCGCCAGCAGCCCGGGGCCCTTATTGGGTGACGAGCAGTACTTC. This codes for CASSPGPLLGDEQYF.

This clonotype was recorded a few times. CDR3 loop: CASSHLQGNEQFF. The CDR3 DNA reads as TGTGCCAGCAGCCATTTACAGGGAAATGAGCAGTTCTTC. The chain recombines TRBV3-1 with TRBJ2-5, with D maybe TRBD1 (6 bases). The J call is doubtful: the DNA matches TRBJ2-1 better. The V gene's germline CDR1 is LGHDT and CDR2 YNNKEL (reference sequence). This CDR3 has 13 residues.

This clonotype came up a few times. The chain links TRBV4-3 to TRBJ1-2, with unresolved D. Trimming removed 0 bases at V and 5 bases at J, with 19 bases between. The CDR3 totals 17 residues. Germline V gene sequence: CDR1 LGHNA, CDR2 YSLEER. In DNA form, the CDR3 reads TGCGCCAGCAGCCAAGATTATGACCTCCCATTTTGGTATGGCTACACCTTC. Translated: CASSQDYDLPFWYGYTF.

This chain uses TRBV9 with TRBJ2-1; D is possibly TRBD1 or TRBD2 (5 bases each). CDR3 length equals 15 residues. Deletions cut 3 bases from V and 5 bases from J, with 15 bases between. Germline assignment: CDR1 SGDLS and CDR2 YYNGEE. CDR3 loop: CASSEPGRFDNEQFF. The CDR3 DNA reads as TGTGCCAGCAGCGAACCGGGACGGTTTGACAATGAGCAGTTCTTC.

This chain uses TRBV24-1 with TRBJ2-1, with a possible D match to TRBD2 (5 bases). This CDR3 is 12 amino acids long. Germline CDR1 is KGHDR and CDR2 is SFDVKD. With 5 bases removed from V and 5 bases from J, the gap between germline ends came to 6 bases. The CDR3 loop reads CATSVANNEQFF. The CDR3 DNA follows: TGTGCCACCAGTGTAGCGAACAATGAGCAGTTCTTC.

There are many counts of this clonotype. The V call is TRBV29-1, the J call TRBJ1-2, with 7 bases identical to TRBD1. J was trimmed by 4 bases and V by 7 bases; bases with no gene match: 9. The CDR3 has 13 residues. The germline gives CDR1 SQVTM, CDR2 ANQGSEA. CDR3 DNA: TGCAGCGCGGAGGGACAGAGCTTCTATGGCTACACCTTC. Translation gives CSAEGQSFYGYTF.

This clonotype was seen many times. The chain uses TRBV11-2 and TRBJ2-5; the match to TRBD2 covers 7 bases. V gave up 5 bases and J gave up 5 bases; unmatched junction bases: 8. Germline V gene lookup returns CDR1 SGHAT and CDR2 FQNNGV. The CDR3 sequence is 14 residues long. The CDR3 loop is CASSILAGVETQYF. CDR3 DNA: TGTGCCAGCAGCATCTTAGCGGGCGTTGAGACCCAGTACTTC.

This clonotype turned up a few times. The rearrangement joins TRBV15 to TRBJ2-1, with 9 bases identical to TRBD2. There are 16 residues in the CDR3. Trimming removed 5 bases from V and 12 bases from J; junction bases left unmatched: 17. CDR1 LNHNV and CDR2 YYDKDF come from the germline V gene (reference sequence). The CDR3 DNA is TGTGCCACCAGCGATATAGTGACTAGCGGTATCAAGCGGCAGTTCTTC. Translation: CATSDIVTSGIKRQFF.

This rearrangement joins TRBV3-1 to TRBJ1-1; 8 nucleotides agree with TRBD1. The length of the CDR3 is 16 residues. The germline CDR1 and CDR2 sequences are LGHDT and YNNKEL (reference sequence). The V and J ends lost 4 bases and 4 bases, in that order; junction bases with no gene match: 11. The CDR3 spells CASSPGQGSSGTEAFF. In DNA form, the CDR3 reads TGTGCCAGCAGCCCCGGACAGGGATCGTCCGGCACTGAAGCTTTCTTT.

Turning to this clonotype: A much larger clone is a single base away; this may be a read error. The V call is TRBV12-3 or TRBV12-4, the J call TRBJ2-5; possibly TRBD1 or TRBD2 for D (6 bases each). The CDR3 covers 13 residues. The CDR3 region is CAGRRDTQETQYF. CDR3 nucleotides: TGTGCCGGCAGGCGGGACACCCAAGAGACCCAGTACTTC.

The gene calls are TRBV10-3 and TRBJ1-5; 10 positions match TRBD1. Trimming cost V 8 bases and J 4 bases; bases outside gene matches: 5. Germline V gene lookup returns CDR1 ENHRY and CDR2 SYGVKD. This CDR3 comprises 14 residues. The CDR3 region has the DNA TGTGCCATCGGGGGACAGGGGTCAAATCAGCCCCAGCATTTT. It yields the protein CAIGGQGSNQPQHF.